This TCR beta chain appears in the sequencing data of a study of blood T cell repertoires in COVID-19. This clone occurred once. One end of the junction is discordant with germline, which a read error may explain. This CDR3 is built from 14 residues. Germline-derived CDR1 and CDR2 are LNHDA and SQIVND (reference sequence). Here immunoSEQ multiplex PCR was the method, and the copy in TCRdb shows in-frame clones only, minus some. The sample has about 24,000 clones, about 83% seen once. This TCR was sampled from a human donor with active COVID-19. The donor label of this sample is uncertain. V gene TRBV19 combines with J gene TRBJ1-1; maybe TRBD1 (5 bases). The sequencing input was peripheral blood. DNA for the CDR3: TGTGCCAGTAGAATAGGCAGGGATAACACTGAAGCTTTCTTT. Protein product: CASRIGRDNTEAFF. Using reference TRBV19 and TRBJ1-1 for the parts outside the CDR3, the full variable domain is DGGITQSPKYLFRKEGQNVTLSCEQNLNHDAMYWYRQDPGQGLRLIYYSQIVNDFQKGDIAEGYSVSREKKESFPLTVTSAQKNPTAFYLCASRIGRDNTEAFFGQGTRLTVV.